A single sample gave rise to the 2 T cell receptor beta chains below, sequenced in a study of identical twins. TCRdb redid the calling of the 5' RACE reads with MiXCR, one entry per CDR3 protein. The sample lists around 570,000 distinct CDR3 sequences; 9.5% to 10% were seen once. These data were also filed under a second study, of yellow fever vaccine responses in identical twins.

Sequenced material: PBMCs. These receptors all stem from a woman younger than 35 in good health.

This clonotype has just a few counts. The chain employs TRBV4-3 and TRBJ2-1; D remains ambiguous. CDR1 is LGHNA, CDR2 YSLEER, per germline. The CDR3 length is 17 residues. V was shortened by 0 bases and J by 3 bases, with 15 bases between the two germline ends. Here the CDR3 DNA reads TGCGCCAGCAGCCAAGAGGAAACAAAACTTCACTACAATGAGCAGTTCTTC. Translation: CASSQEETKLHYNEQFF.

This clonotype appeared many times. The chain recombines TRBV4-1 with TRBJ2-5; D possibly corresponds to TRBD2 (7 bases). Trimming stripped 2 bases from V and 2 bases from J, with 18 bases between. Germline assignment: CDR1 MGHRA and CDR2 YSYEKL. The CDR3 has 17 amino acids. The CDR3 DNA follows: TGCGCCAGCAGCCAACGAGTAGGGGGGACTAAGCAAGAGACCCAGTACTTC. Protein product: CASSQRVGGTKQETQYF.